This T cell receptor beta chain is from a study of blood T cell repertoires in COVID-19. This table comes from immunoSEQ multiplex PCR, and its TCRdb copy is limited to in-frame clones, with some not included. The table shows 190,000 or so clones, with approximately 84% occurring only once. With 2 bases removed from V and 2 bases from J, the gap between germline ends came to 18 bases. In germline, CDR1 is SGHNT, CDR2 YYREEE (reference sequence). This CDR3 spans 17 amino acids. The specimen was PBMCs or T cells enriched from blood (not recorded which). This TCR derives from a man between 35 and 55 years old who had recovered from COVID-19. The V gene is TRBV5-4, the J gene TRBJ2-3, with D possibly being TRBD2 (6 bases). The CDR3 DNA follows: TGTGCCAGCAGCTTAACCTTGGGCGGGGCCCTCACAGATACGCAGTATTTT. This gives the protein CASSLTLGGALTDTQYF.